This T cell receptor (beta chain) was documented in a study of blood T cell repertoires in COVID-19. Study summary: T cells, B-cell-depleted T cells, or PBMCs supplied cDNA or gDNA.

CDR3 size: 15 residues. V was pared by 0 bases and J by 7 bases, with 13 bases between. Germline CDR1 MNHEY, CDR2 SVGEGT. Assay used: immunoSEQ multiplex PCR; TCRdb lists only in-frame clones, some missing. This table holds some 160,000 clones, roughly 88% found once. This clone appeared a single time. The chain is built from TRBV6-2 or TRBV6-3 and TRBJ1-5; D perhaps matches TRBD1 (5 bases). The sequence was obtained from a man younger than 30 with COVID-19, enrolled during active disease. The source material was peripheral blood. The CDR3 loop reads CASSYSGGGEQPQHF. The CDR3 DNA reads as TGTGCCAGCAGTTACTCCGGGGGAGGGGAACAGCCCCAGCATTTT.